Listed below are T cell receptor beta chains from one sample, sequenced in a study of blood T cells in healthy people across ages. TCRdb re-derived calls from the 5' RACE reads in MiXCR, one entry per CDR3 protein. This table holds 850,000 to 1,000,000 distinct CDR3 sequences, roughly 51% found once. Sequencing input: blood. The receptor source for this set is a woman aged 60-75 years in good health. Each CDR3 is given with its conserved first and last residue. Each record gives: clone size, V gene, CDR3 length, J gene, D gene, CDR3 DNA, CDR3 protein. The D gene is left open where the match is weak. Not all rows give a size; the values are once, few, many and, for expanded clones, a class.

>few|TRBV29-1|13|TRBJ2-7|-
TGCAGCGTAGCCGGGACGCAAGAATACGAGCAGTACTTC
CSVAGTQEYEQYF
>-|TRBV6-1|14|TRBJ2-7|TRBD1
TGTGCCAGCAGCCCGAACAGGGGGCAGAACGAGCAGTACTTC
CASSPNRGQNEQYF
>few|TRBV12-3/TRBV12-4|13|TRBJ2-2|-
TGTGCCAGCAGTTTAACGGCGGCCGGGGAGCTGTTTTTT
CASSLTAAGELFF
>-|TRBV30|13|TRBJ2-7|-
TGTGCCTGGAGTGGCGGTTCCACCTACGAGCAGTACTTC
CAWSGGSTYEQYF
>-|TRBV7-2|13|TRBJ2-7|-
TGTGCCAGCAGCCCACAATCCGGGGACCGGCAGTACTTC
CASSPQSGDRQYF
>-|TRBV15|18|TRBJ2-1|TRBD2
TGTGCCACCAGCAGAGATTTCGGAGGGAGGGGTCTCTACAATGAGCAGTTCTTC
CATSRDFGGRGLYNEQFF
>few|TRBV11-2|10|TRBJ2-7|-
TGTGCCAGCGGCGAGAGCGAGCAGTACTTC
CASGESEQYF
>-|TRBV5-1|15|TRBJ1-5|-
TGCACCAGCAGCTTGGACGGAATCGGAAATCAGCCCCAGCATTTT
CTSSLDGIGNQPQHF
>few|TRBV7-2|15|TRBJ2-1|TRBD2
TGTGCCAGCAGGGGTAAAGCGGGAGGGTCTGGTGAGCAGTTCTTC
CASRGKAGGSGEQFF
>-|TRBV20-1|16|TRBJ2-3|-
TGCAGTGCTTCTCTGGCCCGGGGAGGCTACACAGATACGCAGTATTTT
CSASLARGGYTDTQYF
>-|TRBV27|14|TRBJ1-2|TRBD1
TGTGCCAGCAGTCCGACAGGGGCATACTATAGCTACACCTTC
CASSPTGAYYSYTF
>-|TRBV6-6|16|TRBJ2-3|TRBD2
TGTGCCAGCAGTTACTCAGACGGGGGGATAACAGGTACGCAGTATTTT
CASSYSDGGITGTQYF
>-|TRBV7-2|14|TRBJ2-1|-
TGTGCCAGCAGCTCCCAGCTAAAAGTGAATGAGCAGTTCTTC
CASSSQLKVNEQFF
>-|TRBV20-1|14|TRBJ2-7|TRBD2
TGCAGTGCTAGAGAGACTAGCGGGAGCTACGAGCAGTACTTC
CSARETSGSYEQYF
>-|TRBV7-9|16|TRBJ2-2|-
TGTGCCAGCAGCCCCATCCGGGGGAGTAACACCGGGGAGCTGTTTTTT
CASSPIRGSNTGELFF
>-|TRBV15|14|TRBJ2-1|TRBD2
TGTGCCACCAGCAGTCTGGCGGGAGCCTGGATACAGTTCTTC
CATSSLAGAWIQFF
>-|TRBV18|15|TRBJ1-2|-
TGTGCCAGCTCACCCCCGGGACGGCTTAACTATGGCTACACCTTC
CASSPPGRLNYGYTF
>-|TRBV12-3/TRBV12-4|13|TRBJ2-7|TRBD1
TGTGCCAGCAATAAACAGGGGCCCTACGAGCAGTACTTC
CASNKQGPYEQYF
>-|TRBV27|19|TRBJ2-4|TRBD1
TGTGCCAGCAGGAAACGCGGACAGGGGGCGGCGGTGGCCAAAAACATTCAGTACTTC
CASRKRGQGAAVAKNIQYF
>once|TRBV20-1|16|TRBJ2-7|-
TGCAGTGCTAGAGGTGCCCAGGGAGCCAGGTCCTACGAGCAGTACTTC
CSARGAQGARSYEQYF
>few|TRBV7-3|13|TRBJ2-7|TRBD2
TGTGCCTCCGGACTAGCTTTGACGTACGAGCAGTACTTC
CASGLALTYEQYF
>-|TRBV7-9|13|TRBJ2-5|TRBD1
TGTGCCAGCCTAAAGGACAGGGAGGAGACCCAGTACTTC
CASLKDREETQYF
>-|TRBV27|15|TRBJ1-6|TRBD1
TGTGCCAGCAGTCCCAGACAGGGTCTCGGTTCACCCCTCCACTTT
CASSPRQGLGSPLHF
>-|TRBV27|14|TRBJ2-7|TRBD1
TGTGCCAGCAGGCTCGACAGGGGGTGGAGCGAGCAGTACTTC
CASRLDRGWSEQYF
>-|TRBV4-1|18|TRBJ2-7|TRBD2
TGCGCCAGCAGCGGGCAAGGAGGGAGCGGGAGGGTCACCTACGAGCAGTACTTC
CASSGQGGSGRVTYEQYF
>-|TRBV20-1|14|TRBJ2-5|TRBD1
TGCAGTGCCCCCGACAGGGGAGGAGGAGAGACCCAGTACTTC
CSAPDRGGGETQYF
>few|TRBV6-1|16|TRBJ2-4|TRBD1
TGTGCCAGCAGGTTTCGGACAGGGGGTCCCAAAAACATTCAGTACTTC
CASRFRTGGPKNIQYF
>-|TRBV20-1|15|TRBJ2-1|-
TGCAGTGCTAGGAGTGGAAAGCGACGACAAGAGACCCAGTTCTTC
CSARSGKRRQETQFF
>-|TRBV15|15|TRBJ1-2|-
TGTGCCACCAGCAGAGATCCGGGGACGAGCTATGGCTACACCTTC
CATSRDPGTSYGYTF
>-|TRBV12-3/TRBV12-4|15|TRBJ2-3|TRBD1
TGTGCCAGCAGCCGGACAGGGAGGTCCACAGATACGCAGTATTTT
CASSRTGRSTDTQYF
>-|TRBV5-1|15|TRBJ2-3|-
TGCGCCAGCAGCTTGGATCTGAGAGCGGTAGATACGCAGTATTTT
CASSLDLRAVDTQYF
>few|TRBV20-1|14|TRBJ2-7|TRBD2
TGCAGTGCTAGCGACTCCGGGACTACCTACGAGCAGTACTTC
CSASDSGTTYEQYF
>-|TRBV4-1|19|TRBJ1-1|-
TGCGCCAGCAGCCCCGGTAATATGCGGACGGGAGCAATGAACACTGAAGCTTTCTTT
CASSPGNMRTGAMNTEAFF
>once|TRBV12-3/TRBV12-4|14|TRBJ2-7|TRBD2
TGTGCCAGCATGGTAGCGGGGTACTCCTACGAGCAGTACTTC
CASMVAGYSYEQYF
>few|TRBV11-2|14|TRBJ1-6|TRBD1
TGTGCCAGCAGCTCCGGGACAGAGAATTCACCCCTCCACTTT
CASSSGTENSPLHF
>-|TRBV3-1|15|TRBJ1-2|-
TGTGCCAGCCGCCATTACGGCAGGGGTTTAGATGGCTACACCTTC
CASRHYGRGLDGYTF
>-|TRBV13|14|TRBJ2-5|-
TGTACCAGCACCTATACCCAGATTGGTGATGAGCAGTACTTC
CTSTYTQIGDEQYF
>few|TRBV6-5|14|TRBJ2-7|-
TGTGCCAGCAGTGAGGCGGCAACTTCCTACGAGCAGTACTTC
CASSEAATSYEQYF
>-|TRBV7-9|15|TRBJ2-7|TRBD2
TGTGCCAGCAGCCGGACTAGCGGGAGTAACTACGAGCAGTACTTC
CASSRTSGSNYEQYF
>-|TRBV3-1|13|TRBJ1-2|-
TGTGCCAGCAGCCTCGGCGGTGTCTATGGCTACACCTTC
CASSLGGVYGYTF
>-|TRBV6-5|15|TRBJ2-2|TRBD1
TGTGCCAGCAGTGCAAGGGACAGAGGGCTCGGGGAGCTGTTTTTT
CASSARDRGLGELFF
>few|TRBV4-1|14|TRBJ2-7|-
TGCGCCAGCAGCCCCCGACACAGAGACTACGAGCAGTACTTC
CASSPRHRDYEQYF
>-|TRBV7-2|13|TRBJ2-1|-
TGTGCCAGCAGCGGGGGTCCCCAGAATGAGCAGTTCTTC
CASSGGPQNEQFF